The TCR beta chain under discussion was sequenced for a study of shared clonotypes between healthy human individuals. Study information: Three CD4 naive, three CD4 memory, two CD8 naive and one CD8 memory plate were used per donor.

Genomic DNA per cell subset filled all wells of several immunoSEQ plates. Some clones are missing from TCRdb's copy, which holds only in-frame ones; the method was immunoSEQ multiplex PCR. In the table there are around 2,000,000 clones, about 95% of which are singletons. Findings of the study overall: Estimated richness values were generally larger in naive subsets than in memory subsets.

CD8 cells classed as naive were CD45RO-negative and positively selected for CCR7, excluding terminally differentiated effector memory CD45RA+ cells. Worth noting for this clone: The target antigen is unknown.

V gave up 1 base and J gave up 6 bases, with 13 bases separating them. Germline V CDR1 and CDR2: PRHDT, FYEKMQ (reference sequence). This CDR3 contains 14 residues. Sequenced sample: naive CD8+ T cells sorted from blood. The chain joins TRBV13 to TRBJ2-7; D is undetermined. The sequence was obtained from a man between 18 and 29 years old in good health. The CDR3 here is CASSLERSRSEQYF. CDR3 sequence (DNA): TGTGCCAGCAGCTTAGAACGGAGCCGTTCCGAGCAGTACTTC.